This T cell receptor beta chain stems from a study of blood T cell repertoires in COVID-19. Study overall: Sites across the United States, Italy and Spain contributed samples from acute and convalescent COVID-19. PBMCs, B-cell-depleted T cells, or T cells provided the cDNA or gDNA that made up the material.

In this sample, this clone turned up a few times. The CDR3 is 16 amino acids. V was clipped by 2 bases and J by 0 bases, with 11 bases between them. CDR1 is SGDLS, CDR2 YYNGEE, per germline. Study processing details: Reference gene primer amplification gave nucleated cell count estimates. Assay: immunoSEQ multiplex PCR; the TCRdb copy retains only in-frame clones and omits some. V, J and clone size reflect that table, while D and trimming were determined from the DNA. The sample lists roughly 150,000 clones; approximately 80% were seen once. This chain uses TRBV9 with TRBJ1-4; possible D gene TRBD1, 5 bases. Sequencing was performed on peripheral blood. The source is a woman aged 50 to 60 with acute or convalescent COVID-19. The CDR3 reads CASSVSQVSTNEKLFF. The CDR3 DNA reads TGTGCCAGCAGCGTCTCACAGGTTTCAACTAATGAAAAACTGTTTTTT.